A single sample gave rise to the 32 T cell receptor beta chains below, sequenced in a study of blood T cell repertoires in COVID-19. Profiled with immunoSEQ multiplex PCR; TCRdb holds only in-frame clones, not every one. Counted here are 300,000 to 400,000 clones, about 85% occurring once; the ten biggest clones make up 1.5% to 2%. Sequenced input: PBMCs or T cells enriched from blood (not recorded which). These receptors all stem from a woman aged 25 to 39 who had been exposed to COVID-19.

The CDR3 sequence is CASRKTGDNYGYTF. In nucleotides, the CDR3 is TGTGCCAGCAGAAAGACAGGGGATAACTATGGCTACACCTTC. The gene calls are TRBV25-1 and TRBJ1-2; 8 bases are shared with TRBD1. The V segment lost 6 bases and the J segment 1 base; nucleotides outside the gene matches: 4. The CDR3 runs 14 residues. CDR1 is MGHDK, CDR2 SYGVNS, per germline.

The table lists this clone with a count of one. The rearrangement uses TRBV5-5 and TRBJ2-3; tentative D call: TRBD2 (5 bases). The germline gives CDR1 SGHKS, CDR2 YYEKEE (reference sequence). Between the trimmed V and J ends, which lost 7 bases and 4 bases, there was a span of 16 bases. The CDR3 consists of 14 residues. The CDR3 is CASYVVGRPDTQYF. The CDR3 DNA sequence: TGTGCCAGCTACGTCGTAGGGAGACCAGATACGCAGTATTTT.

V and J are TRBV10-3 and TRBJ1-1; 7 nucleotides agree with TRBD1. The CDR3 consists of 13 residues. The V gene end was trimmed by 7 bases and the J gene end by 4 bases; junction bases not matched to a gene: 6. Germline CDR1 is ENHRY and CDR2 is SYGVKD. Written as DNA, the CDR3 is TGTGCCATCACCCCGACAGGGAGCACTGAAGCTTTCTTT. Amino acid sequence: CAITPTGSTEAFF.

V usage is TRBV6-5 and J usage is TRBJ2-1; TRBD2 matches 9 bases. CDR3 length equals 16 residues. V shed 0 bases and J 4 bases; nucleotides not matched to a gene: 4. The germline V gene encodes CDR1 MNHEY and CDR2 SVGAGI. CDR3 nucleotides: TGTGCCAGCAGTTACTCGCTAGCGGGAACGTACAATGAGCAGTTCTTC. Translated, it gives CASSYSLAGTYNEQFF.

V is TRBV13 and J is TRBJ2-5, with 7 nucleotides matching TRBD2. Germline CDR1 reads PRHDT; CDR2 reads FYEKMQ (reference sequence). This CDR3 has 15 residues. Trimming took 4 bases from V and 2 from J; bases not matched to a gene: 7. As DNA, the CDR3 is TGTGCCAGCAGCTCTCAGCGGGGACCTCAAGAGACCCAGTACTTC. Its protein is CASSSQRGPQETQYF.

This clone was counted between two and nine times. The chain couples TRBV7-3 to TRBJ1-6; TRBD1 matches 7 bases. CDR1 SGHTA and CDR2 FQGTGA come from the germline V gene. The V and J ends lost 3 bases and 5 bases, in that order; junction bases with no gene match: 13. The CDR3 has 18 amino acids. For the CDR3, the DNA is TGTGCCAGCAGCTTCGCGGCCGACAGGGCTGATCATAATTCACCCCTCCACTTT. Translating it yields CASSFAADRADHNSPLHF.

The chain recombines TRBV19 with TRBJ1-3; D remains unclear. Germline CDR1 LNHDA, CDR2 SQIVND (reference sequence). The V and J ends lost 8 bases and 0 bases respectively, with 20 bases between them. This CDR3 is 17 amino acids long. In DNA form, the CDR3 reads TGTGCCAGTGGCGTTAGCACTACCTCTCTCTCTGGAAACACCATATATTTT. Protein sequence: CASGVSTTSLSGNTIYF.

This clone was observed a handful of times. The chain employs TRBV5-4 and TRBJ1-6; 11 bases line up with TRBD1. The CDR3 is 15 amino acids. The germline V gene has CDR1 SGHNT and CDR2 YYREEE (reference sequence). V dropped 0 bases and J dropped 9; count of bases not matched to a gene: 2. The CDR3 sequence is CASSLGGTGGSPLHF. CDR3 bases: TGTGCCAGCAGCTTGGGAGGGACAGGGGGTTCACCCCTCCACTTT.

In regard to this clone: Additional DNA sequences in this sample encode the identical CDR3. DNA of the CDR3: TGTGCCAGCAGTTTATCAGCAGGGTCCTACGAGCAGTACTTC. Its protein product is CASSLSAGSYEQYF. The chain recombines TRBV27 with TRBJ2-7, with a weak D call TRBD1 (5 bases). Trimming took 0 bases from V and 1 from J, leaving 7 bases between them. The CDR3 runs 14 residues. The germline V gene encodes CDR1 MNHEY and CDR2 SMNVEV (reference sequence).

The count of this clone is one. This sequence joins TRBV5-4 and TRBJ2-4, with TRBD1 matching over 9 bases. The germline V gene encodes CDR1 SGHNT and CDR2 YYREEE (reference sequence). The trim removed 4 bases at V and 7 bases at J, leaving 6 bases unmatched. This CDR3 contains 14 residues. CDR3 sequence (DNA): TGTGCCAGCAGCCAGGGACAGGGTAAGAACATTCAGTACTTC. This sequence encodes CASSQGQGKNIQYF.

The CDR3 region is CATSEPSGRGVDTQYF. The CDR3 DNA follows: TGTGCCACCAGTGAACCTAGCGGGAGAGGGGTTGATACGCAGTATTTT. This sequence joins TRBV24-1 and TRBJ2-3; 10 bases line up with TRBD2. J was trimmed by 6 bases and V by 4 bases; bases with no gene match: 9. The V gene's germline CDR1 is KGHDR and CDR2 SFDVKD. This CDR3 has 16 amino acids.

This CDR3 reads CSARTSDEQYF. As DNA, the CDR3 is TGCAGTGCAAGGACTAGCGACGAGCAGTACTTC. The chain employs TRBV20-1 and TRBJ2-7, with 9 bases aligning to TRBD2. Per germline, CDR1 DFQATT and CDR2 SNEGSKA (reference sequence). V was pared by 6 bases and J by 5 bases, with 2 bases of the junction left unmatched. This CDR3 comprises 11 residues.

This clone has only one observation. This rearrangement joins TRBV4-3 to TRBJ2-2, with TRBD1 identical over 8 bases. The CDR3 totals 17 residues. Germline V CDR1 and CDR2: LGHNA, YSLEER. V lost 0 bases and J lost 2; bases outside the gene matches: 5. The CDR3 sequence is CASSQDRGQGNTGELFF. DNA of the CDR3: TGCGCCAGCAGCCAAGATAGAGGACAGGGTAACACCGGGGAGCTGTTTTTT.

This sequence joins TRBV6-5 and TRBJ1-2; D is perhaps TRBD1 (5 bases). Trimming removed 6 bases at V and 1 base at J, with 15 bases between. Germline loops: CDR1 MNHEY, CDR2 SVGAGI. This CDR3 has 15 amino acids. The DNA for the CDR3 is TGTGCCAGCAGATCCTCGGGGGTGGGTAACTATGGCTACACCTTC. Its protein product is CASRSSGVGNYGYTF.

The rearrangement uses TRBV7-9 and TRBJ2-5, with 9 bases lining up with TRBD2. V shed 5 bases, J shed 4 bases, and the junction held 17 bases outside the gene matches. Per the germline V gene, CDR1 is SEHNR and CDR2 is FQNEAQ (reference sequence). The CDR3 is 18 residues long. CDR3 DNA sequence: TGTGCCAGCAGCCCCCCTTTACACGCGGGAGGGAGGCGAGAGACCCAGTACTTC. Its protein product is CASSPPLHAGGRRETQYF.

The rearrangement uses TRBV5-8 and TRBJ1-2; D unresolved. This CDR3 contains 15 residues. Germline lookup yields CDR1 SGHTS and CDR2 YDEGEE. Trimming pared 1 base from V and 4 bases from J, leaving 14 bases between. The CDR3 bases are TGTGCCAGCAGCTTGCTAAGACCGGAGTCCTATGGCTACACCTTC. Translated: CASSLLRPESYGYTF.

This clone was recorded a few times. The genes are TRBV13 and TRBJ1-1; D not certain. V lost 7 bases to trimming and J lost 0 bases, with 18 bases between them. This CDR3 has 16 amino acids. Per germline, CDR1 PRHDT and CDR2 FYEKMQ (reference sequence). The CDR3 spells CASNINSKIVNTEAFF. In nucleotides, the CDR3 is TGTGCCAGCAACATAAACAGCAAAATAGTGAACACTGAAGCTTTCTTT.

Concerning this clone: Additional DNA sequences in this sample encode the identical CDR3. The chain carries TRBV6-5 and TRBJ2-7; tentatively, D is TRBD1 (5 bases). CDR1 is MNHEY and CDR2 is SVGAGI in the germline V gene. This CDR3 has 14 amino acids. V shed 0 bases and J shed 2 bases, with 8 bases lying between them. The CDR3 DNA is TGTGCCAGCAGTTACTCTGCAGGGACCTACGAGCAGTACTTC. Translated, it gives CASSYSAGTYEQYF.

To note about this clone: Mismatch with germline at one junction end may stem from a read error. The chain combines TRBV7-7 with TRBJ2-3, with TRBD1 identical over 7 bases. The CDR3 totals 15 residues. The germline V gene has CDR1 SSHAT and CDR2 FNYEAQ (reference sequence). The CDR3 bases are TGTGCTAGCAGCTTAGGGACAGCCAGCACAGATACGCAGTATTTT. Translated, it gives CASSLGTASTDTQYF.

The chain has TRBV12-5 and TRBJ2-5; D perhaps matches TRBD1 (5 bases). The germline V gene has CDR1 LGHNT and CDR2 FRNRAP. The CDR3 is made up of 15 amino acids. V dropped 4 bases and J dropped 2 bases, with 14 bases sitting between them. DNA for the CDR3: TGTGCTAGTGGTTCGGGCCCGGACACGCAAGAGACCCAGTACTTC. Residues: CASGSGPDTQETQYF.

In DNA, the CDR3 is TGTGCCACCAGCAAGGACAGGATCAACTATGGCTACACCTTC. It codes for CATSKDRINYGYTF. The chain couples TRBV15 to TRBJ1-2; 7 nucleotides align to TRBD1. The V gene end was trimmed by 4 bases and the J gene end by 2 bases; junction bases not matched to a gene: 4. The CDR3 length is 14 residues. Germline V CDR1 and CDR2: LNHNV, YYDKDF (reference sequence).

V gene TRBV5-6 combines with J gene TRBJ1-2, with TRBD1 as a possible D gene (5 bases). Germline V gene lookup returns CDR1 SGHDT and CDR2 YYEEEE. The CDR3 length is 14 residues. With 4 bases removed from V and 4 bases from J, the gap between germline ends came to 14 bases. CDR3 coding DNA: TGTGCCAGCAGCCCCAAGTCGACAGCCTATGGCTACACCTTC. Encoded protein: CASSPKSTAYGYTF.

V is TRBV11-3 and J is TRBJ2-2, with 10 bases that match TRBD2. CDR3 size: 14 residues. Germline lookup yields CDR1 SGHNT and CDR2 YENEEA. J gave up 5 bases and V 6 bases, and 3 bases lay outside the gene matches. CDR3 sequence reads: CASRLAGRTGELFF. CDR3 nucleotides: TGTGCCAGCAGACTAGCGGGGCGAACCGGGGAGCTGTTTTTT.

J is TRBJ2-1 and V is TRBV2; D possibly corresponds to TRBD2 (6 bases). The CDR3 consists of 13 residues. Trimming removed 10 bases from V and 9 bases from J, with 19 bases in between. The germline gives CDR1 SNHLY, CDR2 FYNNEI. The CDR3 DNA sequence: TGTGCCACCCTAGGCGGGGTCAGGAGTGAGCAGTTCTTC. As protein: CATLGGVRSEQFF.

The J gene is TRBJ1-4, the V gene TRBV7-3; the match to TRBD1 covers 7 bases. Germline CDR1 and CDR2: SGHTA and FQGTGA. Trimming cost V 1 base and J 3 bases; bases outside gene matches: 2. The CDR3 is made up of 15 amino acids. Here the CDR3 reads CASSLNRGPNEKLFF. CDR3 bases: TGTGCCAGCAGCTTAAACAGGGGCCCTAATGAAAAACTGTTTTTT.

CDR3: CASSFRGSDGYTQYF. In DNA form, the CDR3 reads TGTGCCAGCAGCTTTCGGGGAAGCGATGGGTATACGCAGTATTTT. The rearrangement joins TRBV11-1 to TRBJ2-3, with a tentative D call TRBD2 (5 bases). There are 15 residues in the CDR3. V lost 3 bases, J lost 7 bases, and 17 bases lay in between. CDR1 and CDR2 (germline): SGHAT, FQDESV (reference sequence).

The rearrangement links TRBV28 to TRBJ1-5, with D tentatively TRBD1 (5 bases). Germline V lookup: CDR1 MDHEN, CDR2 SYDVKM. V was trimmed by 5 bases and J by 5 bases, leaving 19 bases between them. This CDR3 is 16 amino acids long. This CDR3 reads CASSDSTALSYQPQHF. For the CDR3, the DNA is TGTGCCAGCAGTGACTCGACAGCCCTTTCCTATCAGCCCCAGCATTTT.

V gene TRBV12-3 or TRBV12-4 combines with J gene TRBJ2-7; D may be TRBD1 (5 bases). Trimming pared 3 bases from V and 2 bases from J, leaving 8 bases between. The length of the CDR3 is 13 residues. Here the CDR3 reads CASSFQGPYEQYF. CDR3 nucleotides: TGTGCCAGCAGTTTTCAGGGTCCCTACGAGCAGTACTTC.

The CDR3 region is CASSSVYEAFF. The CDR3 nucleotides are TGCGCCAGCAGCTCTGTGTATGAAGCTTTCTTT. V is TRBV5-1 and J is TRBJ1-1; the D is unclear. This CDR3 region has 11 residues. Deletions cut 3 bases from V and 7 bases from J, with 7 bases between. CDR1 and CDR2 (germline): SGHRS, YFSETQ.

This chain links TRBV7-9 with TRBJ2-2; maybe TRBD1 (5 bases). V was cut by 1 base and J by 10 bases, with 10 bases left in between. CDR1 is SEHNR, CDR2 FQNEAQ, per germline (reference sequence). The CDR3 sequence is 13 residues long. The CDR3 nucleotides read TGTGCCAGCAGCTTAGTCGGCAGGGTGGAGCTGTTTTTT. Amino acids: CASSLVGRVELFF.

The chain recombines TRBV10-3 with TRBJ1-1; 10 positions agree with TRBD1. Per germline, CDR1 ENHRY and CDR2 SYGVKD. The V segment lost 10 bases and the J segment 4 bases; nucleotides outside the gene matches: 3. This CDR3 has 12 amino acids. CDR3 sequence reads: CATWDRGTEAFF. In DNA form, the CDR3 reads TGTGCCACCTGGGACAGGGGCACTGAAGCTTTCTTT.

The V and J genes are TRBV4-3 and TRBJ1-2; possibly TRBD1 for D (5 bases). The CDR3 runs 12 residues. Germline-derived CDR1 and CDR2 are LGHNA and YSLEER. The V gene lost 6 bases and the J gene lost 4 bases, with 9 bases spanning the gap. The CDR3 here is CASSGRGYGYTF. CDR3 bases: TGCGCCAGCAGTGGTAGGGGCTATGGCTACACCTTC.